These T cell receptor beta chains were read from a single sample in a study of blood T cell repertoires in COVID-19. Some clones are missing from TCRdb's copy, which holds only in-frame ones; the method was immunoSEQ multiplex PCR. The top ten hold 2% to 3% of the sample, which has 200,000 or so clones, more than 80% seen once. The specimen sequenced was peripheral blood. Source of these receptors: a man aged 30 to 45 with COVID-19, enrolled during active disease. CDR3s include the opening cysteine and the closing phenylalanine or tryptophan. The D gene is left open where the match is weak. Not every row has a clone size; where given, it reads once, few, many or a size class.

clone size,J gene,V gene,D gene,CDR3 protein,CDR3 DNA
.,TRBJ1-5,TRBV5-6,.,CASTAGPGGNQPQHF,TGTGCCAGCACCGCGGGACCTGGGGGCAATCAGCCCCAGCATTTT
once,TRBJ2-2,TRBV19,TRBD1,CASTGQGGFGELFF,TGTGCCAGTACCGGACAGGGTGGATTCGGGGAGCTGTTTTTT
.,TRBJ1-2,TRBV3-1/TRBV3-2,.,CASRRAGPNYGYTF,TGTGCCAGCCGCAGGGCAGGGCCGAACTATGGCTACACCTTC
.,TRBJ2-1,TRBV29-1,TRBD2,CSVEVWASGINEQFF,TGCAGCGTTGAAGTTTGGGCTAGCGGGATCAATGAGCAGTTCTTC
few,TRBJ2-1,TRBV7-9,.,CASSTPYTGTYNEQFF,TGTGCCAGCAGCACTCCATATACAGGGACCTACAATGAGCAGTTCTTC
.,TRBJ1-1,TRBV4-1,.,CASSQQGNWNTEAFF,TGCGCCAGCAGCCAACAGGGAAACTGGAACACTGAAGCTTTCTTT
.,TRBJ1-6,TRBV27,TRBD1,CASSLATGGNSPLHF,TGTGCCAGCAGTTTGGCGACAGGGGGTAATTCACCCCTCCACTTT
once,TRBJ2-7,TRBV2,TRBD2,CASRGTSGTRGF,TGTGCCAGCAGGGGGACTAGCGGGACCCGAGGCTTC
.,TRBJ2-7,TRBV6-6,.,CASSLLGYPEAEDSYEQYF,TGTGCCAGCAGTCTCCTTGGGTATCCCGAGGCGGAGGATTCCTACGAGCAGTACTTC
.,TRBJ1-5,TRBV5-1,TRBD1,CASSLEGQLDQPQHF,TGCGCCAGCAGCTTAGAGGGACAGCTCGATCAGCCCCAGCATTTT
.,TRBJ2-7,TRBV18,TRBD1,CASFRDSSYEQYF,TGTGCCAGCTTCCGGGACAGCTCCTACGAGCAGTACTTC
.,TRBJ1-5,TRBV7-9,TRBD1,CASSLTTGGRQPQHF,TGTGCCAGCAGCTTAACTACAGGGGGCAGGCAGCCCCAGCATTTT
.,TRBJ2-1,TRBV5-8,.,CASSQGSRYNEQFF,TGTGCCAGCAGCCAGGGGAGTCGCTACAATGAGCAGTTCTTC
.,TRBJ1-2,TRBV10-3,.,CATRWTEDANYGYTF,TGTGCCACCCGCTGGACAGAAGATGCTAACTATGGCTACACCTTC
.,TRBJ1-5,TRBV6-5,.,CASSLMEYSNQPQHF,TGTGCCAGCAGTTTAATGGAGTATAGCAATCAGCCCCAGCATTTT
.,TRBJ2-7,TRBV28,TRBD2,CASSFSLGGFPNPYEQYF,TGTGCCAGCAGTTTCTCCCTCGGGGGGTTCCCGAACCCCTACGAGCAGTACTTC
.,TRBJ2-7,TRBV18,TRBD1,CASSGTVLYEQYF,TGTGCCAGCTCAGGGACAGTACTTTACGAGCAGTACTTC
.,TRBJ2-2,TRBV3-1/TRBV3-2,TRBD2,CASSQKGSGRAGELFF,TGTGCCAGCAGCCAAAAAGGATCCGGGAGGGCCGGGGAGCTGTTTTTT
once,TRBJ1-1,TRBV5-1,.,CASTRRGEDAAFF,TGCGCCAGCACTAGAAGGGGCGAGGATGCAGCTTTCTTT
.,TRBJ1-1,TRBV19,.,CASSIYRYRKNTEAFF,TGTGCCAGTAGTATATATCGGTACAGAAAGAACACTGAAGCTTTCTTT
.,TRBJ2-3,TRBV6-1,TRBD2,CASSEGTSGGADTQYF,TGTGCCAGCAGTGAAGGGACTAGCGGGGGGGCAGATACGCAGTATTTT
.,TRBJ2-3,TRBV3-1/TRBV3-2,TRBD2,CASSEDRGGTDTQYF,TGTGCCAGCAGCGAAGATCGGGGGGGGACAGATACGCAGTATTTT
.,TRBJ2-1,TRBV2,TRBD2,CASSEGLAGTNEQFF,TGTGCCAGCAGCGAAGGACTAGCGGGGACGAATGAGCAGTTCTTC
.,TRBJ1-2,TRBV7-2,.,CASSYRYGYTF,TGTGCCAGCAGCTACAGATATGGCTACACCTTC
.,TRBJ1-3,TRBV9,.,CASSVTGITGNTIYF,TGTGCCAGCAGCGTGACAGGAATCACTGGAAACACCATATATTTT
.,TRBJ1-5,TRBV7-2,TRBD1,CASSLIHAQGAVNQPQHF,TGTGCCAGCAGCCTGATCCATGCACAGGGGGCAGTCAATCAGCCCCAGCATTTT
.,TRBJ2-1,TRBV5-6,TRBD1,CASSGTELLKFF,TGTGCCAGCAGCGGGACAGAATTGTTGAAGTTCTTC
.,TRBJ2-1,TRBV7-9,.,CASSRFPRVYNEQFF,TGTGCCAGCAGCCGCTTCCCCAGGGTCTACAATGAGCAGTTCTTC
.,TRBJ2-2,TRBV11-2,.,CASSLGRQTNTGELFF,TGTGCCAGCAGCTTAGGCAGGCAGACGAACACCGGGGAGCTGTTTTTT
.,TRBJ1-1,TRBV9,.,CASSGGSTEAFF,TGTGCCAGCAGTGGGGGCAGCACTGAAGCTTTCTTT
.,TRBJ2-3,TRBV7-2,.,CASSSGLSTDTQYF,TGTGCCAGCAGCTCTGGACTGAGCACAGATACGCAGTATTTT
.,TRBJ2-7,TRBV6-2/TRBV6-3,.,CASSYSGEISYEQYF,TGTGCCAGCAGTTACTCAGGAGAAATCAGCTACGAGCAGTACTTC
.,TRBJ2-6,TRBV6-1,.,CASSGGDSGSGANVLTF,TGTGCCAGCAGTGGGGGGGACAGCGGCTCTGGGGCCAACGTCCTGACTTTC
.,TRBJ1-1,TRBV6-5,.,CASSRGVLNTEAFF,TGTGCCAGCAGCCGCGGAGTGTTGAACACTGAAGCTTTCTTT
.,TRBJ1-2,TRBV5-4,.,CASSPQGGVYGYTF,TGTGCCAGCAGCCCCCAAGGAGGCGTCTATGGCTACACCTTC
.,TRBJ2-1,TRBV5-6,TRBD1,CASSWTGAYNEQFF,TGTGCCAGCAGCTGGACAGGAGCCTACAATGAGCAGTTCTTC
.,TRBJ2-2,TRBV24-1,.,CATSDPLPGELFF,TGTGCCACCAGTGACCCACTCCCCGGGGAGCTGTTTTTT
.,TRBJ2-7,TRBV7-9,TRBD2,CASSGMGTWEGYEQYF,TGTGCCAGCAGCGGAATGGGGACCTGGGAGGGATACGAGCAGTACTTC
.,TRBJ1-2,TRBV7-3,.,CASSPGEGYGYTF,TGTGCCAGCAGCCCAGGGGAGGGCTATGGCTACACCTTC
.,TRBJ2-7,TRBV5-1,.,CASSPRDGRGYEQYF,TGCGCCAGCAGCCCGAGGGACGGGCGGGGTTACGAGCAGTACTTC
.,TRBJ1-1,TRBV6-2/TRBV6-3,.,CASSPHRVRDTEAFF,TGTGCCAGCAGTCCACACAGGGTCCGGGACACTGAAGCTTTCTTT
.,TRBJ1-1,TRBV5-6,.,CASSPGNRDTEAFF,TGTGCCAGCAGTCCAGGGAATCGGGACACTGAAGCTTTCTTT